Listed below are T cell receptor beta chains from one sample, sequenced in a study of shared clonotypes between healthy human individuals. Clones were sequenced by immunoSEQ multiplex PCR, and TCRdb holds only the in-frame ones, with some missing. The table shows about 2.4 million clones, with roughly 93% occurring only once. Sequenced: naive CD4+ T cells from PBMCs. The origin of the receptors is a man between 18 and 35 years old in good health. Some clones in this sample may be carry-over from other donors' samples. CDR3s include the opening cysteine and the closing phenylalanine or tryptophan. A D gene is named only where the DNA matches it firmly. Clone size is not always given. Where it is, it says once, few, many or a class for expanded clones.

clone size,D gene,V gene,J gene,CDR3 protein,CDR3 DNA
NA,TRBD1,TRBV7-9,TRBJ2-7,CASRGTGTSYEQYF,TGTGCCAGCAGGGGGACAGGGACCTCCTACGAGCAGTACTTC
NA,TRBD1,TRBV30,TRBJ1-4,CAWGDRVDEKLFF,TGTGCCTGGGGGGACAGGGTAGACGAAAAACTGTTTTTT
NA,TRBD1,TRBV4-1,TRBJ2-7,CASSQAAGTGRSEQYF,TGCGCCAGCAGCCAAGCTGCCGGGACAGGGAGGTCCGAGCAGTACTTC
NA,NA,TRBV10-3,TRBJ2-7,CAISGGPESYEQYF,TGTGCCATCAGTGGGGGGCCCGAGTCCTACGAGCAGTACTTC
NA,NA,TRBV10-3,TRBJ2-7,CAISENYEQYF,TGTGCCATCAGTGAAAACTACGAGCAGTACTTC
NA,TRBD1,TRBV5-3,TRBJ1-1,CARSRRPLDREGTEAFF,TGTGCCAGAAGCCGGAGGCCCCTAGACAGGGAGGGCACTGAAGCTTTCTTT
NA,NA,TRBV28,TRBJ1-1,CASSFGGETEAFF,TGTGCCAGCAGTTTCGGGGGGGAGACTGAAGCTTTCTTT
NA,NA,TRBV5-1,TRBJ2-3,CASSLLSPYADTQYF,TGCGCCAGCAGCTTGTTAAGCCCATACGCAGATACGCAGTATTTT
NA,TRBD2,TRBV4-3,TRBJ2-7,CASSPTSGKFYEQYF,TGCGCCAGCAGCCCGACTAGCGGGAAGTTCTACGAGCAGTACTTC
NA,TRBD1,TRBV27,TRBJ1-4,CASSLLARGPTNEKLFF,TGTGCCAGCAGTTTATTGGCAAGGGGGCCAACTAATGAAAAACTGTTTTTT
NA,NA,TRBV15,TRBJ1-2,CATSRAQGASNYGYTF,TGTGCCACCAGCAGAGCCCAGGGAGCTTCTAACTATGGCTACACCTTC
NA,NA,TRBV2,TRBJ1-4,CASIAGREGEKLFF,TGTGCCAGTATAGCCGGCAGGGAAGGCGAAAAACTGTTTTTT
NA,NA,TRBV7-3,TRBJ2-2,CASSLTTVRNTGELFF,TGTGCCAGCAGCTTAACCACCGTCCGGAACACCGGGGAGCTGTTTTTT
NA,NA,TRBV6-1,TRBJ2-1,CASSEAGTRYNEQFF,TGTGCCAGCAGTGAAGCGGGGACGAGATACAATGAGCAGTTCTTC
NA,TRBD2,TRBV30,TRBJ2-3,CACWGGPGTDTQYF,TGTGCCTGCTGGGGAGGGCCGGGCACAGATACGCAGTATTTT
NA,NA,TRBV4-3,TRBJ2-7,CASSQGSGAAGEQYF,TGCGCCAGCAGCCAAGGCTCGGGGGCAGCGGGCGAGCAGTACTTC
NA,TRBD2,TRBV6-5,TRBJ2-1,CASSYSRLAGSGEQFF,TGTGCCAGCAGTTACTCTCGGTTAGCGGGATCGGGTGAGCAGTTCTTC
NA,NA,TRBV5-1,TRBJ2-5,CASSLLGSDETQYF,TGCGCCAGCAGCTTGCTCGGAAGCGATGAGACCCAGTACTTC
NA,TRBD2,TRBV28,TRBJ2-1,CASSPGAGSFGQFF,TGTGCCAGCAGCCCAGGAGCGGGAAGTTTTGGGCAGTTCTTC
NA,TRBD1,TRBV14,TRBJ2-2,CASSQNRGHTGELFF,TGTGCCAGCAGCCAAAACAGGGGGCACACCGGGGAGCTGTTTTTT
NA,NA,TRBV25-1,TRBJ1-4,CASSGADRLNEKLFF,TGTGCCAGCAGTGGGGCAGACAGACTAAATGAAAAACTGTTTTTT
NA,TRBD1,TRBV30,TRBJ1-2,CAWGQGGNGYTF,TGTGCCTGGGGACAGGGAGGTAATGGCTACACCTTC
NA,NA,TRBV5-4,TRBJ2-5,CASSLNYRGRETQYF,TGTGCCAGCAGCTTGAATTATAGGGGTCGAGAGACCCAGTACTTC
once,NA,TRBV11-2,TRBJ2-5,CASSLDHGAQETQYF,TGTGCCAGCAGCTTAGATCATGGAGCCCAAGAGACCCAGTACTTC
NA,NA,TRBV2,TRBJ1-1,CASRLGPSEGFF,TGTGCCAGCAGATTGGGCCCCTCTGAGGGTTTCTTT
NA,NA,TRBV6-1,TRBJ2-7,CASSYDSFSYEQYF,TGTGCCAGCAGTTATGACAGCTTCTCCTACGAGCAGTACTTC
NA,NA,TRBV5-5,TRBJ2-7,CASSSRPQGYEQYF,TGTGCCAGCAGCTCCCGGCCCCAGGGCTACGAGCAGTACTTC
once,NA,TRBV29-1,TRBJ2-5,CSAQGASETQYF,TGCAGCGCCCAAGGGGCTTCGGAGACCCAGTACTTC
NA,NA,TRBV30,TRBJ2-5,CAWSVNREETQYF,TGTGCCTGGAGTGTAAATAGAGAAGAGACCCAGTACTTC
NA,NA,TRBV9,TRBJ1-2,CASSPRGLLPYGYTF,TGTGCCAGCAGCCCCCGGGGCCTTTTACCTTATGGCTACACCTTC
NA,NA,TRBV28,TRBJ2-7,CASSLGGANQYEQYF,TGTGCCAGCAGCCTGGGGGGGGCGAACCAATACGAGCAGTACTTC
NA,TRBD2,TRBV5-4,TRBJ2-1,CASSLRTSDNEQFF,TGTGCCAGCAGCTTACGGACTAGTGACAATGAGCAGTTCTTC
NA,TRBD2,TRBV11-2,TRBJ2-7,CASSFTTSGDPTYEQYF,TGTGCCAGCAGCTTCACTACTAGCGGGGACCCTACCTACGAGCAGTACTTC
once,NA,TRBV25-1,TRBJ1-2,CASSGSGSSYGYTF,TGTGCCAGCAGTGGGTCTGGGAGCAGCTATGGCTACACCTTC
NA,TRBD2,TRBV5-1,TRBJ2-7,CASSQEGGSRYGQHF,TGCGCCAGCAGCCAAGAAGGCGGGAGTAGATACGGTCAGCACTTC
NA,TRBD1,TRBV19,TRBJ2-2,CASSRQGLTGELFF,TGTGCCAGTAGTAGACAGGGCCTCACCGGGGAGCTGTTTTTT
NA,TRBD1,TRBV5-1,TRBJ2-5,CASSPDRGLGTQYF,TGCGCCAGCAGCCCCGACAGGGGGCTCGGGACCCAGTACTTC
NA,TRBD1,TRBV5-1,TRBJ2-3,CASSEGDRTSTDTQYF,TGCGCCAGCAGCGAAGGGGACAGGACTAGCACAGATACGCAGTATTTT
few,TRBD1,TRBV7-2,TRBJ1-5,CASSQQGAGVYSNQPQHF,TGTGCCAGCAGCCAACAGGGGGCGGGGGTTTATAGCAATCAGCCCCAGCATTTT
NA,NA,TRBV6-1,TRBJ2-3,CASSVLPLGDTQYF,TGTGCCAGCAGTGTGCTTCCCCTCGGGGATACGCAGTATTTT
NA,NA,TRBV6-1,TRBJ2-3,CASSVRDTQYF,TGTGCCAGCAGTGTGAGGGATACGCAGTATTTT
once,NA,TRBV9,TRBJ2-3,CASSVYSTLTDTQYF,TGTGCCAGCAGCGTATACAGTACCCTCACAGATACGCAGTATTTT